Presented here are 16 T cell receptor beta chains from one specimen sequenced in a study of CD8 T cells in ankylosing spondylitis. Study-wide results and caveats: About 8 highly homologous variants made up a TCR beta motif, and this motif appeared characteristic of ankylosing spondylitis blood.

These receptors' targets are unknown. TCRdb passed the 5' RACE reads through MiXCR, listing each CDR3 protein once. Here the sample spans about 700,000 distinct CDR3 sequences, roughly 20% being singletons. Sequencing input: blood, either unsorted or a sorted T cell fraction (not recorded which). All receptors come from a male donor with ankylosing spondylitis.

This clonotype was detected only once. The chain carries TRBV2 and TRBJ1-6, with D maybe TRBD1 (6 bases). V gave up 4 bases and J gave up 10 bases, with 14 bases separating them. This CDR3 is 14 amino acids long. The germline V gene encodes CDR1 SNHLY and CDR2 FYNNEI. CDR3 sequence reads: CASSVTAGESPLHF. The CDR3 DNA follows: TGTGCCAGCAGTGTAACGGCAGGGGAATCACCCCTCCACTTT.

The chain links TRBV5-1 to TRBJ2-7, with D perhaps matching TRBD1 or TRBD2 (5 bases each). From germline, CDR1 is SGHRS and CDR2 YFSETQ. The CDR3 spans 14 residues. The V end lost 0 bases, the J end lost 7 bases, and 14 bases lay between the germline ends. The CDR3 DNA reads TGCGCCAGCAGCTTGGAGGGACCATCCATGGAGCAGTACTTC. Residues: CASSLEGPSMEQYF.

The genes are TRBV20-1 and TRBJ2-7; TRBD1 matches at 7 bases. Unmatched junction bases numbered 8, after V lost 5 bases and J lost 7 bases. There are 12 residues in the CDR3. Germline V gene lookup returns CDR1 DFQATT and CDR2 SNEGSKA (reference sequence). The CDR3 loop reads CSAGTERREQYF. The CDR3 coding sequence is TGCAGTGCTGGGACAGAAAGGCGGGAGCAGTACTTC.

In this sample, this clonotype turned up once. The chain has TRBV28 and TRBJ2-1, with unresolved D. The V end was cut by 3 bases, the J end by 5 bases, with 11 bases between. Germline V gives CDR1 MDHEN, CDR2 SYDVKM. The CDR3 is made up of 14 amino acids. The CDR3 region is CASSFGRRNNEQFF. CDR3 bases: TGTGCCAGCAGTTTTGGCAGGAGAAACAATGAGCAGTTCTTC.

This chain joins TRBV28 and TRBJ2-7, with TRBD1 as a possible D gene (5 bases). The CDR3 is made up of 13 amino acids. V lost 8 bases, J lost 2 bases, and 13 bases lay in between. Germline V gene data show CDR1 as MDHEN and CDR2 as SYDVKM. The CDR3 here is CASARALAYEQYF. The CDR3 coding sequence is TGTGCCAGCGCCAGGGCCTTGGCCTACGAGCAGTACTTC.

This clonotype was detected only a few times. The V gene is TRBV5-1, the J gene TRBJ1-2; D gene unclear. Trimming took 4 bases from V and 1 from J, leaving 14 bases between them. The CDR3 is made up of 15 amino acids. Germline values: CDR1 SGHRS, CDR2 YFSETQ. The CDR3 DNA reads as TGCGCCAGCAGCGCGGACCCGGGCGGTAACTATGGCTACACCTTC. Protein product: CASSADPGGNYGYTF.

The chain has TRBV15 and TRBJ2-5, with a weak D call TRBD2 (6 bases). Germline V gene sequence: CDR1 LNHNV, CDR2 YYDKDF (reference sequence). V gave up 0 bases and J gave up 5 bases, with 16 bases separating them. The length of the CDR3 is 16 residues. The CDR3 sequence: CATSRDTGGVGETQYF. CDR3 DNA sequence: TGTGCCACCAGCAGAGATACCGGGGGTGTAGGCGAGACCCAGTACTTC.

The rearrangement uses TRBV20-1 and TRBJ2-1, with D tentatively TRBD2 (5 bases). The germline V gene encodes CDR1 DFQATT and CDR2 SNEGSKA (reference sequence). This CDR3 has 14 residues. Trimming cost V 1 base and J 7 bases, with 14 bases left between them. Here the CDR3 DNA reads TGCAGTGCTAGAGTAGGACTCTTTGTAAATGAGCAGTTCTTC. Encoded protein: CSARVGLFVNEQFF.

This clonotype turned up a few times. The rearrangement links TRBV27 to TRBJ2-3; 7 nucleotides line up with TRBD2. This CDR3 region has 17 residues. With 6 bases clipped from V and 0 bases from J, the junction kept 12 bases outside the gene matches. The germline V gene encodes CDR1 MNHEY and CDR2 SMNVEV (reference sequence). The CDR3 region is CASSPLWERESTDTQYF. CDR3 bases: TGTGCCAGCAGCCCCCTCTGGGAGCGGGAAAGCACAGATACGCAGTATTTT.

The chain is built from TRBV29-1 and TRBJ2-1; a possible D gene is TRBD2 (6 bases). Per the germline V gene, CDR1 is SQVTM and CDR2 is ANQGSEA. The CDR3 is 14 amino acids. V was cut by 6 bases and J by 2 bases, with 14 bases left in between. This CDR3 is CSVDLARAYNEQFF. The DNA of the CDR3 is TGCAGCGTGGACCTAGCGCGCGCCTACAATGAGCAGTTCTTC.

This CDR3 is CASSLARGADTEAFF. CDR3 DNA sequence: TGTGCCAGCAGCTTAGCTCGGGGGGCGGACACTGAAGCTTTCTTT. The chain employs TRBV7-9 and TRBJ1-1, with D perhaps matching TRBD1 (6 bases). Deletions cut 0 bases from V and 3 bases from J, with 11 bases between. The CDR3 has 15 amino acids. Germline CDR1 is SEHNR and CDR2 is FQNEAQ (reference sequence).

The chain carries TRBV20-1 and TRBJ1-4, with 8 bases fitting TRBD1. CDR1 and CDR2 from the germline V gene are DFQATT and SNEGSKA (reference sequence). CDR3 length equals 14 residues. Germline trimming cut 3 bases from V and 3 bases from J; bases unmatched to any gene: 3. DNA for the CDR3: TGCAGTGCTAGGGACAGGGTAGCTAATGAAAAACTGTTTTTT. This codes for CSARDRVANEKLFF.

CDR3 coding DNA: TGTGCCAGCAGCGTAGGAGGGGGGATGAACACTGAAGCTTTCTTT. This translates into CASSVGGGMNTEAFF. This rearrangement joins TRBV9 to TRBJ1-1; TRBD1 might be the D (6 bases). The CDR3 runs to 15 residues. Germline V gene lookup returns CDR1 SGDLS and CDR2 YYNGEE. Trimming cost V 0 bases and J 0 bases, with 9 bases left between them. Full variable domain (missing parts from reference TRBV9 and TRBJ1-1): DSGVTQTPKHLITATGQRVTLRCSPRSGDLSVYWYQQSLDQGLQFLIQYYNGEERAKGNILERFSAQQFPDLHSELNLSSLELGDSALYFCASSVGGGMNTEAFFGQGTRLTVV.

This clonotype was counted between two and nine times. The gene calls are TRBV20-1 and TRBJ1-6; 8 bases line up with TRBD1. J gave up 6 bases and V 6 bases, and 16 bases lay outside the gene matches. Germline-derived CDR1 and CDR2 are DFQATT and SNEGSKA (reference sequence). CDR3 size: 17 residues. The CDR3 spells CSATAHGGTGANSPLHF. CDR3 bases: TGCAGTGCAACCGCTCATGGAGGGACAGGCGCTAATTCACCCCTCCACTTT.

This clonotype was found a few times. The chain joins TRBV20-1 to TRBJ1-1; D is unresolved. The CDR3 is 13 residues long. Germline lookup yields CDR1 DFQATT and CDR2 SNEGSKA (reference sequence). Between the trimmed V and J ends, which lost 1 base and 4 bases, there was a span of 10 bases. Written as DNA, the CDR3 is TGCAGTGCTAGAGTAGCGGTTGGCACTGAAGCTTTCTTT. Translated, it gives CSARVAVGTEAFF.

This chain connects TRBV20-1 to TRBJ2-1; 9 nucleotides agree with TRBD2. Germline V gene lookup returns CDR1 DFQATT and CDR2 SNEGSKA (reference sequence). J gave up 4 bases and V 0 bases, and 4 bases lay outside the gene matches. The CDR3 consists of 15 residues. The CDR3 DNA sequence: TGCAGTGCTAGAGATCCCCTAGCGGGGTACAATGAGCAGTTCTTC. Residues: CSARDPLAGYNEQFF.